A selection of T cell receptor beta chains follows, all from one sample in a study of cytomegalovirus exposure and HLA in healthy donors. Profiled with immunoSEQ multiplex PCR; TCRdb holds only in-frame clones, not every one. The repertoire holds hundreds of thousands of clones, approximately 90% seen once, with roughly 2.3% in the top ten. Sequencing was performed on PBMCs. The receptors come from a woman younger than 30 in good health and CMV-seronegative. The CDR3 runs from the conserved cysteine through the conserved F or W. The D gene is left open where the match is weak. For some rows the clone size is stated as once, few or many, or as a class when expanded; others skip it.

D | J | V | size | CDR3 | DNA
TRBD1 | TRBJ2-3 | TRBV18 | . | CASSPRGIDSGDTDTQYF | TGTGCCAGCTCACCCAGGGGGATCGATTCAGGAGATACAGATACGCAGTATTTT
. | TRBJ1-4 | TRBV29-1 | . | CSVIPGVATNEKLFF | TGCAGCGTTATTCCAGGGGTTGCAACTAATGAAAAACTGTTTTTT
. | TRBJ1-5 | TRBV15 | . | CATSRGSNSNQPQHF | TGTGCCACCAGCAGAGGGAGCAATAGCAATCAGCCCCAGCATTTT
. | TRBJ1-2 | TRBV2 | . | CASSVGEKNGYTF | TGTGCCAGCAGTGTAGGGGAAAAAAATGGCTACACCTTC
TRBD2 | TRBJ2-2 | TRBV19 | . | CASRVAGMNTGELFF | TGTGCCAGTAGGGTAGCGGGGATGAACACCGGGGAGCTGTTTTTT
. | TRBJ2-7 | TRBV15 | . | CAISDPLTASFEQYF | TGTGCCATTTCCGACCCGCTCACAGCCTCCTTCGAGCAGTACTTC
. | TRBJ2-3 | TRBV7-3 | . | CASSFMRDTQYF | TGTGCCAGCAGCTTTATGAGAGATACGCAGTATTTT
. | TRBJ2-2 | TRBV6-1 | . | CASSGVTGELFF | TGTGCCAGCAGCGGGGTCACCGGGGAGCTGTTTTTT
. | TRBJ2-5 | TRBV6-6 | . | CASTLQGLQETQYF | TGTGCCAGCACCCTACAGGGTCTCCAAGAGACCCAGTACTTC
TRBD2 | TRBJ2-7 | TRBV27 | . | CASSLFPAASGGPISNEQYF | TGTGCCAGCAGTTTATTTCCCGCGGCGAGCGGGGGGCCAATTTCTAACGAGCAGTACTTC
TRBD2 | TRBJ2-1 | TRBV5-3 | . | CARSLGNPGTSGNNEQFF | TGTGCCAGAAGCTTGGGGAACCCCGGGACTAGTGGGAACAATGAGCAGTTCTTC
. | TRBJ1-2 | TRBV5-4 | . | CASSLPDYGYTF | TGTGCCAGCAGCTTGCCCGACTATGGCTACACCTTC
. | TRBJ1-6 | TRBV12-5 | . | CASGLVENRAALHF | TGTGCTAGTGGTTTGGTAGAAAACAGGGCGGCCCTCCACTTT
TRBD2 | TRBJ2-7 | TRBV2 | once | CASRGGRAYEQYF | TGTGCCAGTCGCGGGGGGCGCGCCTACGAGCAGTACTTC
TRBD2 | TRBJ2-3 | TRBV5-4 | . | CASSLGLAGGPLGTQYF | TGTGCCAGCAGCTTGGGGCTAGCGGGGGGCCCCTTGGGTACGCAGTATTTT
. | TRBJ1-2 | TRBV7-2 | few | CASSLELSYGYTF | TGTGCCAGCAGCTTAGAGCTGAGCTATGGCTACACCTTC
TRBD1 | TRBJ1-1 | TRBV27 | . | CASSVTGIVNTEAFF | TGTGCCAGCAGTGTGACAGGGATAGTGAACACTGAAGCTTTCTTT
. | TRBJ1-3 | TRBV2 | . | CASSEVGSLSSGNTIYF | TGTGCCAGCAGTGAAGTCGGTTCCCTTAGCTCTGGAAACACCATATATTTT
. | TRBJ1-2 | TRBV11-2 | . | CASSRSRGVAHGYTF | TGTGCCAGCAGCCGATCCCGGGGGGTGGCCCATGGCTACACCTTC
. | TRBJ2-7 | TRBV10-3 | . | CAISDYRENYEQYF | TGTGCCATCAGTGATTACCGAGAGAACTACGAGCAGTACTTC
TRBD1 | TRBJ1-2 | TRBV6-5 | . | CASRIWQGANYGYTF | TGTGCCAGCAGAATTTGGCAGGGGGCTAACTATGGCTACACCTTC
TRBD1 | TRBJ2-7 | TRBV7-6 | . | CASSFGPGQGYEQYF | TGTGCCAGCAGCTTCGGACCGGGACAGGGTTACGAGCAGTACTTC
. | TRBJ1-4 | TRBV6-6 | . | CVSSYSAGMSEKLFF | TGTGTCAGCAGTTACTCGGCCGGGATGAGTGAAAAACTGTTTTTT